This passage covers 10 T cell receptor beta chains from one sample sequenced in a study of shared clonotypes between healthy human individuals. Clones were sequenced by immunoSEQ multiplex PCR, and TCRdb holds only the in-frame ones, with some missing. Of 85,000 to 100,000 clones in the sample, 68% were seen once. The sample consisted of memory CD8+ T cells sorted from blood. Subset indicated: CD45RO+ cells pooled with CCR7-negative TemRA cells. The receptor set was obtained from a man aged 25-40 years in good health.

This clone was counted between two and nine times. The chain couples TRBV15 to TRBJ2-3, with unresolved D. Trimming pared 5 bases from V and 11 bases from J, leaving 17 bases between. The CDR3 spans 13 residues. Looked up from germline, CDR1 is LNHNV and CDR2 is YYDKDF (reference sequence). CDR3 region: CATSLSPAERQYF. The CDR3 region has the DNA TGTGCCACCAGCCTCTCCCCCGCCGAGAGGCAGTATTTT.

The chain combines TRBV2 with TRBJ2-2, with D unresolved. CDR1 SNHLY and CDR2 FYNNEI come from the germline V gene. This CDR3 contains 13 residues. Trimming shortened V by 0 bases and J by 8 bases, and 7 bases separated the two germline ends. In DNA, the CDR3 is TGTGCCAGCAGTGAAGCGCGTAGAGGGGAGCTGTTTTTT. Translating gives CASSEARRGELFF.

V and J are TRBV27 and TRBJ2-1; the D gene could be TRBD1 or TRBD2 (6 bases each). Per germline, CDR1 MNHEY and CDR2 SMNVEV (reference sequence). The V end was cut by 4 bases, the J end by 8 bases, with 24 bases between. This CDR3 is 17 amino acids long. The CDR3 loop reads CASSSYRGRAGSDEQFF. The CDR3 DNA is TGTGCCAGCAGTTCCTACCGGGGGCGGGCTGGGTCTGATGAGCAGTTCTTC.

The rearrangement uses TRBV20-1 and TRBJ2-1; D possibly uses TRBD1 or TRBD2 (5 bases each). The germline CDR1 and CDR2 sequences are DFQATT and SNEGSKA (reference sequence). CDR3 length: 11 amino acids. With 6 bases removed from V and 12 bases from J, the gap between germline ends came to 15 bases. The CDR3 reads CSAGDLKGQFF. The CDR3 DNA is TGCAGTGCGGGGGACCTAAAGGGGCAGTTCTTC.

The chain is built from TRBV10-3 and TRBJ2-2, with 7 positions matching TRBD1. The CDR3 has 16 amino acids. Germline V lookup: CDR1 ENHRY, CDR2 SYGVKD. The trim removed 3 bases at V and 2 bases at J, leaving 6 bases unmatched. CDR3 amino acids: CAISDLGGRNTGELFF. The CDR3 DNA reads TGTGCCATCAGTGACCTAGGGGGCCGAAACACCGGGGAGCTGTTTTTT.

The V gene is TRBV29-1, the J gene TRBJ2-5; 9 nucleotides agree with TRBD1. Germline CDR1 and CDR2: SQVTM and ANQGSEA. The CDR3 spans 15 residues. V gave up 4 bases and J gave up 5 bases; unmatched junction bases: 11. DNA for the CDR3: TGCAGCGTTGCATCTTTCGACAGGGGGGGGGAGACCCAGTACTTC. Translating gives CSVASFDRGGETQYF.

This clone was detected only a few times. The CDR3 coding sequence is TGTGCCAGCAGCTTAGCCAAGCGGGATTTTGACGAGCAGTACTTC. Protein product: CASSLAKRDFDEQYF. The chain employs TRBV7-8 and TRBJ2-7; 7 bases map to TRBD2. The CDR3 has 15 residues. Per germline, CDR1 SGHVS and CDR2 FQNEAQ. J gave up 5 bases and V 0 bases, and 7 bases lay outside the gene matches.

This clone was picked up one time. The chain carries TRBV15 and TRBJ1-2; D remains unclear. CDR3 length: 17 residues. Trimming shortened V by 0 bases and J by 8 bases, and 22 bases separated the two germline ends. CDR1 and CDR2 from the germline V gene are LNHNV and YYDKDF (reference sequence). The DNA for the CDR3 is TGTGCCACCAGCAGAGACCCCAAACCGCCATTGACCGGCGGCTACACCTTC. Encoded protein: CATSRDPKPPLTGGYTF.

The rearrangement uses TRBV5-6 and TRBJ1-1; D ambiguous. The CDR3 sequence is 15 residues long. Trimming left V 0 bases short and J 1 base short, with 10 bases between. CDR1 is SGHDT, CDR2 YYEEEE, per germline. CDR3 region: CASSLDLGWNTEAFF. The CDR3 nucleotides read TGTGCCAGCAGCTTGGACCTGGGCTGGAACACTGAAGCTTTCTTT.

About this clone: Other nucleotide sequences in the sample specify the same CDR3. The V call is TRBV28, the J call TRBJ2-7; D gene uncertain. This CDR3 has 12 amino acids. Trimming took off 6 bases at V and 3 bases at J, with 9 bases between the two ends. The germline CDR1 and CDR2 sequences are MDHEN and SYDVKM. The CDR3 is CASSPTDYEQYF. CDR3 nucleotide sequence: TGTGCCAGCAGCCCTACCGACTACGAGCAGTACTTC.